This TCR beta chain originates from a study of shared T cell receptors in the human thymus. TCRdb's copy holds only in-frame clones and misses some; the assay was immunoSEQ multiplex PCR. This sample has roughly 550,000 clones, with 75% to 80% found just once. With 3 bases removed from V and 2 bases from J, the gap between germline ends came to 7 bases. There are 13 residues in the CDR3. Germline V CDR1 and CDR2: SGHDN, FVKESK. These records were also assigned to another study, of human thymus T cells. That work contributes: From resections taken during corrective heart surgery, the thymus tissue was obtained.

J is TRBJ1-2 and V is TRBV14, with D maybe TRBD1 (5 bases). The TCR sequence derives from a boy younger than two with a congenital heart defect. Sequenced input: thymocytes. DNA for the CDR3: TGTGCCAGCAGCCAGGCAGGGAACTATGGCTACACCTTC. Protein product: CASSQAGNYGYTF.